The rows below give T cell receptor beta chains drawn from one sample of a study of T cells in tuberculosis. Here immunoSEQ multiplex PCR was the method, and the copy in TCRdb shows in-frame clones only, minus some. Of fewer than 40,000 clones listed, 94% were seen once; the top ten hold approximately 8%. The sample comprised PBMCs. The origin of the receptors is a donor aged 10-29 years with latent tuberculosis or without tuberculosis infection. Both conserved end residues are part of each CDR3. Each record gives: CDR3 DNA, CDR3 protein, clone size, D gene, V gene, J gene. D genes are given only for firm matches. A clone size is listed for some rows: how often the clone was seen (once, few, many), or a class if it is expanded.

CDR3nt: TGTGCCAGCAGCTTTCGGGATTCCTACGAGCAGTACTTC
CDR3aa: CASSFRDSYEQYF
abundance: -
d_gene: -
v_gene: TRBV7-2
j_gene: TRBJ2-7

CDR3nt: TGCGCCAGCAGCTTGCGGGGCGGGGTAAACAATGAGCAGTTCTTC
CDR3aa: CASSLRGGVNNEQFF
abundance: -
d_gene: -
v_gene: TRBV5-1
j_gene: TRBJ2-1

CDR3nt: TGCGCCAGCAGCCCCGGAGGGCTAACAGATACGCAGTATTTT
CDR3aa: CASSPGGLTDTQYF
abundance: -
d_gene: -
v_gene: TRBV5-1
j_gene: TRBJ2-3

CDR3nt: TGTGCCAGCAGTTTTCCTTCTAGAGGCGATGAGCAGTTCTTC
CDR3aa: CASSFPSRGDEQFF
abundance: -
d_gene: -
v_gene: TRBV28
j_gene: TRBJ2-1

CDR3nt: TGTGCCAGCAGCTTAGTTCCGGGGGACGGCTACACCTTC
CDR3aa: CASSLVPGDGYTF
abundance: -
d_gene: -
v_gene: TRBV7-2
j_gene: TRBJ1-2

CDR3nt: TGTGCCAGCAGTACGAACGGAGGGTTATATGGCTACACCTTC
CDR3aa: CASSTNGGLYGYTF
abundance: -
d_gene: -
v_gene: TRBV6-1
j_gene: TRBJ1-2

CDR3nt: TGTGCCAGTGACTTCTCTGGAAACACCATATATTTT
CDR3aa: CASDFSGNTIYF
abundance: -
d_gene: -
v_gene: TRBV6-1
j_gene: TRBJ1-3

CDR3nt: TGTGCCAGCAGGGCCACAGGGGGCGTCTACGAGCAGTACTTC
CDR3aa: CASRATGGVYEQYF
abundance: -
d_gene: TRBD1
v_gene: TRBV7-3
j_gene: TRBJ2-7

CDR3nt: TGTGCCAGCAGCGTGGGGGCTAGCGGGAGTTACGAGCAGTACTTC
CDR3aa: CASSVGASGSYEQYF
abundance: -
d_gene: TRBD2
v_gene: TRBV9
j_gene: TRBJ2-7

CDR3nt: TGTGCCAGCAGTTACGACAGGCCGTATCTTGGAAACACCATATATTTT
CDR3aa: CASSYDRPYLGNTIYF
abundance: once
d_gene: -
v_gene: TRBV6-5
j_gene: TRBJ1-3

CDR3nt: TGTGCCAGTAGACAGCAAACGTCCTATGGCTACACCTTC
CDR3aa: CASRQQTSYGYTF
abundance: -
d_gene: -
v_gene: TRBV19
j_gene: TRBJ1-2

CDR3nt: TGTGCCAGCAGTGAACAGGGGGCGTTTCACGAGCAGTACTTC
CDR3aa: CASSEQGAFHEQYF
abundance: -
d_gene: TRBD1
v_gene: TRBV25-1
j_gene: TRBJ2-7

CDR3nt: TGCGCCAGCAGCCCGTACCGGGGGATTGAGCAGTTCTTC
CDR3aa: CASSPYRGIEQFF
abundance: -
d_gene: -
v_gene: TRBV5-1
j_gene: TRBJ2-1

CDR3nt: TGTGCCAGCAGCGCATCGTTACAGGGGTACACTGAAGCTTTCTTT
CDR3aa: CASSASLQGYTEAFF
abundance: -
d_gene: TRBD1
v_gene: TRBV9
j_gene: TRBJ1-1

CDR3nt: TGTGCCAGCAGTGGTCGGGACACCGCCTCTGGGGCCAACGTCCTGACTTTC
CDR3aa: CASSGRDTASGANVLTF
abundance: -
d_gene: -
v_gene: TRBV25-1
j_gene: TRBJ2-6

CDR3nt: TGTGCCAGCAGGACGGAGGCGGGGGAAAAACTGTTTTTT
CDR3aa: CASRTEAGEKLFF
abundance: -
d_gene: -
v_gene: TRBV2
j_gene: TRBJ1-4

CDR3nt: TGTGCCAGCAGTGGGACTAGCGGGAGGGCTCCAGAGGAGCAGTTCTTC
CDR3aa: CASSGTSGRAPEEQFF
abundance: -
d_gene: TRBD2
v_gene: TRBV2
j_gene: TRBJ2-1

CDR3nt: TGTGCCAGCAGCTTGGCCAGGGACGAGCAGTACTTC
CDR3aa: CASSLARDEQYF
abundance: -
d_gene: -
v_gene: TRBV5-6
j_gene: TRBJ2-7

CDR3nt: TGTGCCAGCAGCCAATTAGGGAGGGGACAGGGAAGTTCCGAGCAGTACTTC
CDR3aa: CASSQLGRGQGSSEQYF
abundance: -
d_gene: TRBD1
v_gene: TRBV11-1
j_gene: TRBJ2-7

CDR3nt: TGTGCCAGCAGCTTATATGGCGGGAGTGACACAGATACGCAGTATTTT
CDR3aa: CASSLYGGSDTDTQYF
abundance: -
d_gene: TRBD2
v_gene: TRBV7-9
j_gene: TRBJ2-3

CDR3nt: TGTGCCAGCTCACCAACAGGGCCCCAGTACTTC
CDR3aa: CASSPTGPQYF
abundance: -
d_gene: -
v_gene: TRBV18
j_gene: TRBJ2-5

CDR3nt: TGTGCCAGTAGTCCCGGGGGAGCGGTCTCCTACAATGAGCAGTTCTTC
CDR3aa: CASSPGGAVSYNEQFF
abundance: once
d_gene: -
v_gene: TRBV19
j_gene: TRBJ2-1

CDR3nt: TGTGCCAGCAGCTTCAGTGGGAGGAGCACCGGGGAGCTGTTTTTT
CDR3aa: CASSFSGRSTGELFF
abundance: -
d_gene: -
v_gene: TRBV7-9
j_gene: TRBJ2-2

CDR3nt: TGCAGCGGCGGAGGGCGTGAGCAGTTCTTC
CDR3aa: CSGGGREQFF
abundance: -
d_gene: -
v_gene: TRBV29-1
j_gene: TRBJ2-1

CDR3nt: TGTGCCAGCAGCTCGGACAGTCCGACGCAGTATTTT
CDR3aa: CASSSDSPTQYF
abundance: -
d_gene: -
v_gene: TRBV7-8
j_gene: TRBJ2-3

CDR3nt: TGCAGCGTGACAGGAGGCTTGTCCTACGAGCAGTACTTC
CDR3aa: CSVTGGLSYEQYF
abundance: -
d_gene: -
v_gene: TRBV29-1
j_gene: TRBJ2-7

CDR3nt: TGTGCCAGCAGCCCCAATACAGGGCGCCAGCCCCAGCATTTT
CDR3aa: CASSPNTGRQPQHF
abundance: -
d_gene: -
v_gene: TRBV9
j_gene: TRBJ1-5

CDR3nt: TGCAGCGTAGGGGGAACAGGGTACCCATCCTACGAGCAGTACTTC
CDR3aa: CSVGGTGYPSYEQYF
abundance: once
d_gene: -
v_gene: TRBV29-1
j_gene: TRBJ2-7

CDR3nt: TGTGCCAGCTCACCGTCCGGGACATACTATGGCTACACCTTC
CDR3aa: CASSPSGTYYGYTF
abundance: -
d_gene: -
v_gene: TRBV18
j_gene: TRBJ1-2

CDR3nt: TGTGCCAGCAGCTCGGGGACAGGGTGGTCCGGGGAGCTGTTTTTT
CDR3aa: CASSSGTGWSGELFF
abundance: -
d_gene: TRBD1
v_gene: TRBV5-6
j_gene: TRBJ2-2

CDR3nt: TGTGCCAGCAAGCCCGATACGGGAGATACGCAGTATTTT
CDR3aa: CASKPDTGDTQYF
abundance: -
d_gene: -
v_gene: TRBV27
j_gene: TRBJ2-3

CDR3nt: TGTGCCAGCAGCCCAAGCGGTGGACGATCCTACGAGCAGTACTTC
CDR3aa: CASSPSGGRSYEQYF
abundance: -
d_gene: -
v_gene: TRBV7-2
j_gene: TRBJ2-7

CDR3nt: TGTGCCAGCAGTTGGGGAGGAGGGGACGGCTACGAGCAGTACTTC
CDR3aa: CASSWGGGDGYEQYF
abundance: -
d_gene: -
v_gene: TRBV7-8
j_gene: TRBJ2-7

CDR3nt: TGTGCCAGCAGTGAGGTGGAGAACTCCTACAATGAGCAGTTCTTC
CDR3aa: CASSEVENSYNEQFF
abundance: few
d_gene: -
v_gene: TRBV2
j_gene: TRBJ2-1

CDR3nt: TGTGCCACTACCTCTAGCCCCGGGACAGGGGGTGAAAAACTGTTTTTT
CDR3aa: CATTSSPGTGGEKLFF
abundance: -
d_gene: TRBD1
v_gene: TRBV10-3
j_gene: TRBJ1-4

CDR3nt: TGCGCCAGCAGCTTGATGGGACTCCCCTACAATGAGCAGTTCTTC
CDR3aa: CASSLMGLPYNEQFF
abundance: once
d_gene: -
v_gene: TRBV5-1
j_gene: TRBJ2-1

CDR3nt: TGTGCCAACCTAGGGGACACCGGGGAGCTGTTTTTT
CDR3aa: CANLGDTGELFF
abundance: -
d_gene: -
v_gene: TRBV7-9
j_gene: TRBJ2-2

CDR3nt: TGTGCCAGCAGCTTGGGGCTTAACTGGGGCTTCAATCAGCCCCAGCATTTT
CDR3aa: CASSLGLNWGFNQPQHF
abundance: -
d_gene: -
v_gene: TRBV5-8
j_gene: TRBJ1-5

CDR3nt: TGTGCCAGTAGCCTAAAGACAGGGACTGAGCAGTTCTTC
CDR3aa: CASSLKTGTEQFF
abundance: -
d_gene: TRBD1
v_gene: TRBV19
j_gene: TRBJ2-1

CDR3nt: TGTGCCAGCAGTTACGGGGGCGGAGCTTTCTTT
CDR3aa: CASSYGGGAFF
abundance: -
d_gene: -
v_gene: TRBV6-5
j_gene: TRBJ1-1

CDR3nt: TGCGCCAGCAGCTTGGTAGGCGGGACGTTCTCCTACGAGCAGTACTTC
CDR3aa: CASSLVGGTFSYEQYF
abundance: -
d_gene: -
v_gene: TRBV5-1
j_gene: TRBJ2-7

CDR3nt: TGTGCCAGCAGTCCCCGGGACTTTCTCTACCCTTTCAATCAGCCCCAGCATTTT
CDR3aa: CASSPRDFLYPFNQPQHF
abundance: -
d_gene: -
v_gene: TRBV28
j_gene: TRBJ1-5

CDR3nt: TGTGCCAGCTCCGTTCGCTACTACACCGGGGAGCTGTTTTTT
CDR3aa: CASSVRYYTGELFF
abundance: -
d_gene: -
v_gene: TRBV18
j_gene: TRBJ2-2

CDR3nt: TGTGCCAGCAGTTGGACTAGCGGGTCCTACGAGCAGTACTTC
CDR3aa: CASSWTSGSYEQYF
abundance: -
d_gene: TRBD2
v_gene: TRBV27
j_gene: TRBJ2-7

CDR3nt: TGCAGCGTCGGTAGCGGGGAGGAGGATGAGCAGTTCTTC
CDR3aa: CSVGSGEEDEQFF
abundance: few
d_gene: TRBD2
v_gene: TRBV29-1
j_gene: TRBJ2-1

CDR3nt: TGTGCCGGCGACGTAGCGGGAGGGAAGCGTGAGCAGTTCTTC
CDR3aa: CAGDVAGGKREQFF
abundance: once
d_gene: TRBD2
v_gene: TRBV6-7
j_gene: TRBJ2-1

CDR3nt: TGCGCCAGCAGCTTGCGTCAGGGCCCCTCCAATGAGCAGTTCTTC
CDR3aa: CASSLRQGPSNEQFF
abundance: -
d_gene: -
v_gene: TRBV5-1
j_gene: TRBJ2-1

CDR3nt: TGTGCCAGCAGCTTGTGGCGGGGCGGCTACACCTTC
CDR3aa: CASSLWRGGYTF
abundance: -
d_gene: -
v_gene: TRBV5-4
j_gene: TRBJ1-2

CDR3nt: TGTGCCAGCAGTGGTTGGACTAGCGGGAACACCGGGGAGCTGTTTTTT
CDR3aa: CASSGWTSGNTGELFF
abundance: -
d_gene: TRBD2
v_gene: TRBV25-1
j_gene: TRBJ2-2

CDR3nt: TGTGCCAGCAGTTGGACTAGCGGGAGAAACGAGCAGTACTTC
CDR3aa: CASSWTSGRNEQYF
abundance: -
d_gene: TRBD2
v_gene: TRBV27
j_gene: TRBJ2-7

CDR3nt: TGTGCCAGCAGCTCGGGGACAGTGAACACCGGGGAGCTGTTTTTT
CDR3aa: CASSSGTVNTGELFF
abundance: -
d_gene: TRBD1
v_gene: TRBV7-2
j_gene: TRBJ2-2

CDR3nt: TGTGCCAGCAGTTTGAATTATGGGAGGATGAACACTGAAGCTTTCTTT
CDR3aa: CASSLNYGRMNTEAFF
abundance: -
d_gene: -
v_gene: TRBV27
j_gene: TRBJ1-1